A selection of T cell receptor beta chains follows, all from one sample in a study of T cells in Graves' hyperthyroidism and ophthalmopathy. TCRdb fed the multiplex PCR reads into MiXCR, producing one record per CDR3 protein. The sample lists roughly 570,000 distinct CDR3 sequences; around a sixth were seen once. What was sequenced was blood. The receptors originated from a woman aged 25-40 years with Graves' hyperthyroidism. CDR3s include the opening cysteine and the closing phenylalanine or tryptophan. A D gene is named only where the DNA matches it firmly. The listing skips clone size in some rows; elsewhere it reads once, few, many or a size class.

clone size: many; D gene: -; J gene: TRBJ2-1; V gene: TRBV30; CDR3 DNA: TGTGCCTGGATTTCCTACAATGAGCAGTTCTTC; CDR3 protein: CAWISYNEQFF
clone size: -; D gene: -; J gene: TRBJ1-6; V gene: TRBV27; CDR3 DNA: TGTGCCAGCAGTTTCCTGGGGGGTTCACCCCTCCACTTT; CDR3 protein: CASSFLGGSPLHF
clone size: many; D gene: TRBD1; J gene: TRBJ2-7; V gene: TRBV3-1; CDR3 DNA: TGTGCCAGCAGCCAAGGGACAGGGGACACCTACGAGCAGTACTTC; CDR3 protein: CASSQGTGDTYEQYF
clone size: few; D gene: TRBD2; J gene: TRBJ2-1; V gene: TRBV20-1; CDR3 DNA: TGCAGTGCTAGAGGGTTGGGGACTAGCGGGACTAATGAGCAGTTCTTC; CDR3 protein: CSARGLGTSGTNEQFF
clone size: -; D gene: -; J gene: TRBJ1-2; V gene: TRBV7-9; CDR3 DNA: TGTGCCAGCAGCTTAGACCCCTCGGACACCTACTACACCTTC; CDR3 protein: CASSLDPSDTYYTF
clone size: few; D gene: -; J gene: TRBJ2-3; V gene: TRBV4-3; CDR3 DNA: TGCGCCAGCAGCCAAGTTTCTGCGGACACAGATACGCAGTATTTT; CDR3 protein: CASSQVSADTDTQYF
clone size: -; D gene: -; J gene: TRBJ2-2; V gene: TRBV5-1; CDR3 DNA: TGCGCCAGCAGATTTACGACCGGAGCGACCGGGGAGCTGTTTTTT; CDR3 protein: CASRFTTGATGELFF
clone size: once; D gene: TRBD2; J gene: TRBJ2-4; V gene: TRBV20-1; CDR3 DNA: TGCAGTGCTAGATCGACTAGCGGGGGGGGCGGTGGACAGTACTTC; CDR3 protein: CSARSTSGGGGGQYF
clone size: few; D gene: -; J gene: TRBJ2-3; V gene: TRBV24-1; CDR3 DNA: TGTGCCACTGGGGACCAGATCTCAGATACGCAGTATTTT; CDR3 protein: CATGDQISDTQYF
clone size: few; D gene: -; J gene: TRBJ2-3; V gene: TRBV12-3/TRBV12-4; CDR3 DNA: TGTGCCAGCAGTTTAGGAGTTACGGATACGCAGTATTTT; CDR3 protein: CASSLGVTDTQYF
clone size: -; D gene: -; J gene: TRBJ2-5; V gene: TRBV6-1; CDR3 DNA: TGTGCCAGAAAGCATACAGGGTGCCAAGAGACCCAGTACTTC; CDR3 protein: CARKHTGCQETQYF
clone size: many; D gene: TRBD2; J gene: TRBJ2-7; V gene: TRBV19; CDR3 DNA: TGTGCCAGTAGTATACGCGGGAGCTCCTCCGAGCAGTACTTC; CDR3 protein: CASSIRGSSSEQYF
clone size: many; D gene: TRBD2; J gene: TRBJ2-3; V gene: TRBV9; CDR3 DNA: TGTGCCAGCAGCGAGGCGGGAGTAAGAACAGATACGCAGTATTTT; CDR3 protein: CASSEAGVRTDTQYF
clone size: once; D gene: TRBD1; J gene: TRBJ2-3; V gene: TRBV30; CDR3 DNA: TGTGCCTGGAGGTGTGTAGAGTCCCGAAACGGGACAGGCACAGATACGCAGTATTTT; CDR3 protein: CAWRCVESRNGTGTDTQYF
clone size: many; D gene: TRBD1; J gene: TRBJ1-1; V gene: TRBV5-1; CDR3 DNA: TGCGCCAGCAGCCCAGGACAGGGGAATTGGGTGAACACTGAAGCTTTCTTT; CDR3 protein: CASSPGQGNWVNTEAFF
clone size: few; D gene: -; J gene: TRBJ2-7; V gene: TRBV15; CDR3 DNA: TGTGCCACCAGCAGAGCCTCAGTTGTGGGCTCCTACGAGCAGTACTTC; CDR3 protein: CATSRASVVGSYEQYF
clone size: -; D gene: TRBD1; J gene: TRBJ2-7; V gene: TRBV14; CDR3 DNA: TGTGCCAGCAGCCAGCATCGGGACAGAGCCTACGAGCAGTACTTC; CDR3 protein: CASSQHRDRAYEQYF
clone size: -; D gene: -; J gene: TRBJ2-1; V gene: TRBV5-5; CDR3 DNA: TGTGCCAGCAGCGTCGCCAGGTCTAGCTCCTACAATGAGCAGTTCTTC; CDR3 protein: CASSVARSSSYNEQFF
clone size: few; D gene: TRBD2; J gene: TRBJ2-5; V gene: TRBV20-1; CDR3 DNA: TGCAGTGCTAGAAGGCTAGCGGGAGGCGAAGAGACCCAGTACTTC; CDR3 protein: CSARRLAGGEETQYF
clone size: many; D gene: -; J gene: TRBJ2-7; V gene: TRBV7-2; CDR3 DNA: TGTGCCAGCAGCTTAGATCCAGGGGTTGCCTACGAGCAGTACTTC; CDR3 protein: CASSLDPGVAYEQYF
clone size: many; D gene: -; J gene: TRBJ1-4; V gene: TRBV18; CDR3 DNA: TGTGCCAGCTCACCATCGCTGGGCCATGAAAAACTGTTTTTT; CDR3 protein: CASSPSLGHEKLFF
clone size: -; D gene: -; J gene: TRBJ1-2; V gene: TRBV9; CDR3 DNA: TGTGCCAGCAGCGTAGCCGTACTGGGGGCTCACTATGGCTACACCTTC; CDR3 protein: CASSVAVLGAHYGYTF
clone size: -; D gene: -; J gene: TRBJ2-1; V gene: TRBV7-8; CDR3 DNA: TGTGCCAGCAGCTTAGCGCCTCCAGGATTGAGCGATGAGCAGTTCTTC; CDR3 protein: CASSLAPPGLSDEQFF